These 15 T cell receptor beta chains were sequenced from one sample in a study of sequential checkpoint blockade in melanoma. As to treatment: randomized to nivolumab then ipilimumab (arm A) or the reverse (arm B). The data were produced by immunoSEQ multiplex PCR, yet TCRdb's version contains in-frame clones alone and is incomplete. Of about 11,000 clones in the sample, about three quarters are singletons; the top ten hold 10%. The input for sequencing was CD8+ T cells sorted from blood (inferred from file names), taken from a patient given nivolumab and ipilimumab in sequence. These receptors all come from a human donor with melanoma.

The chain joins TRBV10-3 to TRBJ1-6; 9 bases agree with TRBD1. The V gene's germline CDR1 is ENHRY and CDR2 SYGVKD. V lost 8 bases and J lost 9; bases outside the gene matches: 5. The CDR3 has 13 amino acids. The CDR3 nucleotides are TGTGCCATCCGGGACAGGGAGGGTTCACCCCTCCACTTT. Amino acids: CAIRDREGSPLHF.

CDR3 sequence reads: CASSQNPSGRALSLHEQYF. In DNA, the CDR3 is TGCGCCAGCAGCCAGAATCCTAGCGGGAGGGCCCTCAGCCTCCACGAGCAGTACTTC. The J gene is TRBJ2-7, the V gene TRBV4-1, with 12 bases lining up with TRBD2. The CDR3 has 19 amino acids. J gave up 5 bases and V 3 bases, and 17 bases lay outside the gene matches. The germline V gene has CDR1 MGHRA and CDR2 YSYEKL.

The chain recombines TRBV11-2 with TRBJ1-4; D gene unclear. CDR1 and CDR2 (germline): SGHAT, FQNNGV. This CDR3 has 14 residues. The V gene lost 4 bases and the J gene lost 4 bases, with 10 bases spanning the gap. The CDR3, as DNA: TGTGCCAGCAGCTCCACCAACAATAATGAAAAACTGTTTTTT. Residues: CASSSTNNNEKLFF.

The rearrangement uses TRBV28 and TRBJ1-2; 7 bases are shared with TRBD1. The V and J ends lost 4 bases and 6 bases, in that order; junction bases with no gene match: 11. The V gene's germline CDR1 is MDHEN and CDR2 SYDVKM. This CDR3 has 15 residues. In nucleotides, the CDR3 is TGTGCCAGCAGTTCCCCTAGGACAGGCAAGCATGGCTACACCTTC. This gives the protein CASSSPRTGKHGYTF.

The V and J genes are TRBV27 and TRBJ2-7; 7 bases fit TRBD2. J was trimmed by 3 bases and V by 5 bases; bases with no gene match: 10. The CDR3 spans 15 residues. Germline lookup yields CDR1 MNHEY and CDR2 SMNVEV (reference sequence). CDR3 protein: CASSPHSRGSYEQYF. CDR3 nucleotides: TGTGCCAGCAGTCCCCACTCGCGGGGGAGCTACGAGCAGTACTTC.

J is TRBJ1-1 and V is TRBV19; D is perhaps TRBD1 (5 bases). V dropped 3 bases and J dropped 4 bases, with 15 bases sitting between them. Per germline, CDR1 LNHDA and CDR2 SQIVND (reference sequence). CDR3 length equals 15 residues. The CDR3 loop reads CASSISGGTTTEAFF. CDR3 sequence (DNA): TGTGCCAGTAGTATTTCCGGGGGGACGACCACTGAAGCTTTCTTT.

V usage is TRBV9 and J usage is TRBJ2-3; a possible D gene is TRBD2 (6 bases). This CDR3 is 14 amino acids long. V shed 4 bases and J shed 2 bases, with 11 bases lying between them. Germline CDR1 is SGDLS and CDR2 is YYNGEE. The CDR3 DNA follows: TGTGCCAGCAGCTCCCGGGACTCCACAGATACGCAGTATTTT. This encodes CASSSRDSTDTQYF.

This sequence joins TRBV5-1 and TRBJ2-7; the match to TRBD1 covers 7 bases. In germline, CDR1 is SGHRS, CDR2 YFSETQ. With 5 bases clipped from V and 4 bases from J, the junction kept 6 bases outside the gene matches. The CDR3 loop spans 13 amino acids. The CDR3 sequence: CASSQGVLYEQYF. The CDR3 DNA follows: TGCGCCAGCAGTCAGGGGGTCCTTTACGAGCAGTACTTC.

The chain recombines TRBV18 with TRBJ2-5, with D possibly TRBD2 on 5 matching bases. V was cut by 3 bases and J by 5 bases, with 13 bases left in between. The CDR3 is made up of 14 amino acids. Looked up from germline, CDR1 is KGHSH and CDR2 is LQKENI. CDR3 protein: CASSPDSRGETQYF. The CDR3 region has the DNA TGTGCCAGCTCACCGGATTCCCGAGGGGAGACCCAGTACTTC.

The V and J genes are TRBV27 and TRBJ1-1; 7 nucleotides agree with TRBD1. Germline V gene sequence: CDR1 MNHEY, CDR2 SMNVEV (reference sequence). The CDR3 has 15 residues. Trimming removed 0 bases from V and 10 bases from J; junction bases left unmatched: 11. In DNA form, the CDR3 reads TGTGCCAGCAGTTTATCCGGGGGATTGGGACAGCGAGCTTTCTTT. Translation gives CASSLSGGLGQRAFF.

V and J are TRBV4-1 and TRBJ1-4, with D maybe TRBD1 (5 bases). The V gene lost 1 base and the J gene lost 8 bases, with 11 bases spanning the gap. This CDR3 spans 14 amino acids. Germline V gene sequence: CDR1 MGHRA, CDR2 YSYEKL. The CDR3 coding sequence is TGCGCCAGCAGCCAAGTGGGTGGGGCGGAAAAACTGTTTTTT. It is translated as CASSQVGGAEKLFF.

The rearrangement uses TRBV7-3 and TRBJ2-1, with D possibly TRBD1 on 6 matching bases. Per germline, CDR1 SGHTA and CDR2 FQGTGA. V dropped 3 bases and J dropped 7 bases, with 7 bases sitting between them. The CDR3 spans 12 residues. The chain's CDR3 is CASSFGQNEQFF. CDR3 sequence (DNA): TGTGCCAGCAGCTTCGGACAGAATGAGCAGTTCTTC.

The chain is built from TRBV19 and TRBJ2-7; possibly TRBD2 for D (5 bases). Looked up from germline, CDR1 is LNHDA and CDR2 is SQIVND (reference sequence). The CDR3 is made up of 15 amino acids. V was trimmed by 5 bases and J by 1 base, leaving 15 bases between them. The CDR3 sequence: CASSDSGWRSYEQYF. The DNA for the CDR3 is TGTGCCAGTAGTGATTCGGGGTGGAGGTCCTACGAGCAGTACTTC.

The chain couples TRBV5-1 to TRBJ2-1; 8 nucleotides match TRBD2. The CDR3 covers 16 residues. Losses at the gene ends were 1 base for V and 4 bases for J; bases not matched to a gene: 7. CDR1 is SGHRS, CDR2 YFSETQ, per germline. CDR3 DNA: TGCGCCAGCAGCTTGATCCCCAGCGGGAGTTACAATGAGCAGTTCTTC. Its protein product is CASSLIPSGSYNEQFF.

This clone has more than one count but fewer than ten. This chain joins TRBV7-6 and TRBJ2-3, with 13 positions matching TRBD2. Germline-derived CDR1 and CDR2 are SGHVS and FNYEAQ. V lost 3 bases and J lost 6; bases outside the gene matches: 9. The CDR3 consists of 17 residues. CDR3 loop: CASSFLTSGRAGDTQYF. The CDR3 DNA reads as TGTGCCAGCAGCTTTCTTACTAGCGGGAGGGCCGGGGATACGCAGTATTTT.